This TCR beta chain was sequenced in a study of T-cell reconstitution after alpha-beta-depleted transplantation in children. The CDR3 extends over 13 amino acids. Trimming removed 6 bases from V and 10 bases from J, with 21 bases in between. The germline V gene has CDR1 DFQATT and CDR2 SNEGSKA (reference sequence). Unique molecular identifiers were used in preparing the TCRbeta library. TCRdb re-called the PCR reads with MiXCR, one entry per CDR3 protein. The table records 600,000 to 700,000 distinct CDR3 sequences, 16% of them present only once. The chain uses TRBV20-1 and TRBJ1-2; D remains ambiguous. Source: PBMCs from the stem cell graft donor, taken from the stem cell graft. The sequence was obtained from a human donor who donated a stem cell graft to a child with acute myeloid leukemia. Here the CDR3 reads CSAPGPVEISYTF. The DNA for the CDR3 is TGCAGTGCGCCCGGACCGGTTGAGATCTCCTACACCTTC.